This T cell receptor (beta chain) was observed in a study of identical twins. Findings and caveats of the study: The models systematically underestimated how much out-of-frame TCR alpha was shared in monozygotic twins. Among beta out-of-frame sequences, excess sharing between twins appeared weaker. Invariant MAIT and iNKT cells are populations that could partly confound zero-insertion analyses.

Germline values: CDR1 SGHAT, CDR2 FQNNGV. The CDR3 has 14 residues. V gave up 5 bases and J gave up 10 bases; unmatched junction bases: 7. This clonotype turned up a few times. The target antigen is unknown. TCRdb re-analysed the 5' RACE reads in MiXCR, keeping a single row per CDR3 protein. The sample records about 920,000 distinct CDR3 sequences, around an eighth being singletons. All donors were healthy, and all were Caucasian. This same sample was also part of a study on yellow fever vaccine responses in identical twins.

Specimen: PBMCs. This chain joins TRBV11-2 and TRBJ1-6; the match to TRBD1 covers 8 bases. The receptor's source is a woman between 18 and 29 years old in good health. CDR3 protein: CASSGRDRPSPLHF. As DNA, the CDR3 is TGTGCCAGCAGCGGAAGGGACAGGCCCTCACCCCTCCACTTT.